These T cell receptor beta chains were read from a single sample in a study of T cell responses to AZD1222 COVID-19 vaccine. The protocol was immunoSEQ multiplex PCR, while the TCRdb copy is restricted to in-frame clones and leaves out a portion. Counted here are approximately 150,000 clones, 90% to 95% occurring once; the ten biggest clones make up over 1.5%. The material sequenced was peripheral blood, taken on day 0 of AZD1222 vaccination. The receptors were sampled from an adult in good health. Both conserved end residues are part of each CDR3. Fields, in order: V gene, D gene, clone size, J gene, CDR3 protein, CDR3 DNA. A D gene is named only where the DNA matches it firmly. Clone sizes are given selectively: once, few, many, or a class where the clone is expanded.

TRBV15	.	.	TRBJ1-2	CATSTGIFYGYTF	TGTGCCACCAGCACCGGGATCTTCTATGGCTACACCTTC
TRBV30	.	.	TRBJ1-5	CAWNSGLDQPQHF	TGTGCCTGGAACTCAGGGTTGGATCAGCCCCAGCATTTT
TRBV5-1	.	.	TRBJ1-1	CASSLEARNTEAFF	TGCGCCAGCAGCTTGGAGGCCAGGAACACTGAAGCTTTCTTT
TRBV11-2	TRBD1	.	TRBJ1-2	CASSSGTAIGYTF	TGTGCCAGCAGCTCCGGGACAGCGATTGGCTACACCTTC
TRBV18	.	.	TRBJ1-6	CASSRGGEHSPLHF	TGTGCCAGCTCAAGAGGGGGTGAACATTCACCCCTCCACTTT
TRBV6-6	.	.	TRBJ2-1	CASNTRGKYNEQFF	TGTGCCAGTAATACTAGAGGAAAGTACAATGAGCAGTTCTTC
TRBV9	TRBD1	.	TRBJ2-7	CASSRTGTDEQYF	TGTGCCAGCAGCCGGACAGGGACAGACGAGCAGTACTTC
TRBV4-3	.	.	TRBJ2-1	CASSHTSNEQFF	TGCGCCAGCAGCCACACTAGTAATGAGCAGTTCTTC
TRBV4-3	TRBD1	.	TRBJ2-7	CASSARQGPSDEQYF	TGCGCCAGCAGCGCCAGACAGGGTCCCTCCGACGAGCAGTACTTC
TRBV27	.	.	TRBJ2-7	CASSPRALRDYEQYF	TGTGCCAGCAGTCCCCGGGCCCTACGGGACTACGAGCAGTACTTC
TRBV6-5	TRBD1	.	TRBJ2-7	CASLKDRSMYF	TGTGCCAGTCTAAAGGACAGGTCGATGTACTTC
TRBV27	.	few	TRBJ2-5	CASSFSLTRRETQYF	TGTGCCAGCAGTTTCTCGCTGACTAGACGGGAGACCCAGTACTTC
TRBV29-1	TRBD1	.	TRBJ1-5	CSGTTGGDQPQHF	TGCAGCGGTACTACAGGGGGCGATCAGCCCCAGCATTTT
TRBV7-2	.	.	TRBJ1-5	CASSPILGAGQPQHF	TGTGCCAGCAGCCCAATCTTGGGGGCTGGTCAGCCCCAGCATTTT
TRBV7-8	.	.	TRBJ1-2	CASSLGPSNYGYTF	TGTGCCAGCAGCTTAGGACCGAGTAACTATGGCTACACCTTC
TRBV7-2	.	once	TRBJ1-5	CASSLMGEGTSQPQHF	TGTGCCAGCAGCTTAATGGGGGAAGGGACAAGTCAGCCCCAGCATTTT
TRBV28	.	.	TRBJ1-1	CASTTLGENTEAFF	TGTGCCAGCACGACCCTCGGTGAGAACACTGAAGCTTTCTTT
TRBV12-5	.	.	TRBJ1-1	CASGLNIGVNTEAFF	TGTGCTAGTGGTTTGAATATTGGAGTTAACACTGAAGCTTTCTTT
TRBV27	.	once	TRBJ2-3	CASSRLRQEGTDTQYF	TGTGCCAGCAGTAGACTCAGACAGGAGGGCACAGATACGCAGTATTTT
TRBV19	TRBD1	.	TRBJ1-4	CASSVDRAANEKLFF	TGTGCCAGTAGTGTCGACAGGGCGGCTAATGAAAAACTGTTTTTT
TRBV5-6	TRBD1	.	TRBJ1-6	CASSFFAGQGNSPLHF	TGTGCCAGCAGCTTTTTTGCGGGACAGGGTAATTCACCCCTCCACTTT
TRBV9	.	.	TRBJ2-5	CASSNPGTLYQETQYF	TGTGCCAGCAGCAACCCCGGGACTCTCTACCAAGAGACCCAGTACTTC
TRBV28	TRBD1	.	TRBJ1-1	CATDGTGNMNTEAFF	TGTGCCACCGACGGGACAGGGAACATGAACACTGAAGCTTTCTTT
TRBV4-1	.	.	TRBJ1-5	CASSQGENQPQHF	TGCGCCAGCAGCCAAGGTGAAAATCAGCCCCAGCATTTT
TRBV10-1	.	.	TRBJ2-7	CASSESGPRSYEQYF	TGCGCCAGCAGTGAGAGTGGCCCTCGCTCCTACGAGCAGTACTTC
TRBV2	.	.	TRBJ1-1	CASSGRNTEAFF	TGTGCCAGCAGCGGACGTAACACTGAAGCTTTCTTT
TRBV3-1/TRBV3-2	.	.	TRBJ1-6	CASSQGRSNSPLHF	TGTGCCAGCAGCCAAGGTAGATCTAATTCACCCCTCCACTTT
TRBV11-3	TRBD2	.	TRBJ2-7	CASSLGTTYEQYF	TGTGCCAGCAGCTTGGGGACTACCTACGAGCAGTACTTC
TRBV28	.	.	TRBJ1-4	CASNYGEKLFF	TGTGCCAGCAATTATGGCGAAAAACTGTTTTTT
TRBV5-6	.	once	TRBJ2-7	CASSLVEVSYEQYF	TGTGCCAGCAGCTTGGTGGAAGTCTCCTACGAGCAGTACTTC
TRBV3-1/TRBV3-2	.	once	TRBJ1-2	CASSQLGREGYTF	TGTGCCAGCAGCCAGTTGGGCAGGGAGGGCTACACCTTC
TRBV4-2	.	.	TRBJ1-2	CASSQDFSSGYGYTF	TGTGCCAGCAGCCAAGATTTCAGTTCAGGCTATGGCTACACCTTC
TRBV12-3/TRBV12-4	.	.	TRBJ2-3	CASSSQDTQYF	TGTGCCAGCAGCTCTCAAGATACGCAGTATTTT
TRBV7-7	.	.	TRBJ1-2	CASSLRGTNYGYTF	TGTGCCAGCAGCTTAAGGGGAACTAACTATGGCTACACCTTC
TRBV30	.	.	TRBJ1-6	CAWNEVGRDSPLHF	TGTGCCTGGAATGAAGTAGGGAGGGATTCACCCCTCCACTTT
TRBV12-3/TRBV12-4	TRBD1	.	TRBJ1-2	CASSRQGRYGYTF	TGTGCCTCCTCAAGACAGGGCCGCTATGGCTACACCTTC
TRBV4-2	.	.	TRBJ1-4	CASSQRAGPSTNEKLFF	TGTGCCAGCAGCCAGAGGGCAGGGCCGTCAACTAATGAAAAACTGTTTTTT
TRBV28	TRBD1	.	TRBJ2-7	CASFRTGNAYEQYF	TGTGCCAGCTTTAGGACAGGAAATGCCTACGAGCAGTACTTC
TRBV5-6	.	.	TRBJ2-7	CASSRLRLSSYEQYF	TGTGCCAGCAGCCGGTTGCGACTTAGCTCCTACGAGCAGTACTTC
TRBV10-3	.	.	TRBJ1-3	CAVRRENSGNTIYF	TGTGCCGTCCGTCGGGAGAACTCTGGAAACACCATATATTTT
TRBV7-8	TRBD1	.	TRBJ1-1	CASSLDRGTAKAFF	TGTGCCAGCAGCTTAGATAGGGGGACAGCAAAAGCTTTCTTT
TRBV9	.	.	TRBJ1-6	CASSNGGSTYNSPLHF	TGTGCCAGCAGCAATGGGGGGAGCACCTATAATTCACCCCTCCACTTT
TRBV5-8	.	once	TRBJ2-7	CASSLPVVYEQYF	TGTGCCAGCAGCTTGCCTGTGGTATACGAGCAGTACTTC
TRBV7-9	TRBD2	.	TRBJ2-7	CASSLAASGNYEQYF	TGTGCCAGCAGCTTAGCTGCTAGCGGGAACTACGAGCAGTACTTC
TRBV2	TRBD2	.	TRBJ2-3	CASSTPGLAGGHKDTQYF	TGTGCCAGCAGTACCCCGGGACTAGCGGGGGGGCATAAAGATACGCAGTATTTT
TRBV5-4	.	.	TRBJ2-5	CASTGETQYF	TGTGCCAGCACGGGGGAGACCCAGTACTTC
TRBV3-1/TRBV3-2	.	.	TRBJ2-7	CASSQGPTPSYEQYF	TGTGCCAGCAGCCAAGGACCGACTCCCTCCTACGAGCAGTACTTC
TRBV9	.	.	TRBJ2-7	CASSVGGESSYEQYF	TGTGCCAGCAGCGTAGGAGGGGAGAGCTCCTACGAGCAGTACTTC